One T cell receptor (beta chain) is described in this entry. Its antigen is currently not known. Base-call qualities are not available, and no considerably larger clone is one nucleotide away. TCRdb names Illumina NovaSeq 6000 as the instrument used. cDNA libraries for TCRalpha and TCRbeta were prepared by 5'RACE using constant-segment primers, with sample barcodes and unique molecular identifiers added. RNA was extracted from every sample with Trizol reagent. The libraries were amplified in two PCR steps, and the second step added a second sample barcode and Illumina TruSeq adapters. Sequencing of libraries was performed on an Illumina NovaSeq with 2 x 150 bp paired-end reads. For the original study's pipeline: Reads were demultiplexed and collapsed into UMI-guided consensus sequences with migec v1.2.7. Using mixcr v2.1.11, UMI consensuses were aligned to TRA and TRB V and J templates and then assembled into clonotypes. A clonotype was counted as expanded or contracted only when both edgeR and NoisET called the clonotype significant, with the noise models trained on biological replicates. edgeR calls used a false discovery rate-adjusted p below 0.01 and a log2 fold-change threshold of 1. As an exploratory analysis of dynamics, PCA with hierarchical clustering was applied to max-normalized trajectories of the 1000 most abundant clonotypes. The CD4 or CD8 phenotype of responding clones was assigned using the separately sequenced CD4+ and CD8+ repertoires. Starting from the raw public reads, TCRdb applied fastp trimming at Q25, assembled clones with MiXCR and retained in-frame beta chains. All rows with the same CDR3 protein become a single entry with the most common DNA and genes. The V and J calls here are based on TCRdb, not the publication. The sample table holds under 200,000 distinct CDR3 sequences, of which roughly 30% were seen once. The ten largest make up about 12% of the sample.

Ficoll-Paque density gradient centrifugation was the method used to isolate PBMCs. The CDR3 contains 15 residues, cysteine and phenylalanine counted. The DNA shown is the 45-base CDR3, in frame from base 1. Unmatched junction bases come to 6, with V trimmed by 4 bases and J by 4 bases. Per the germline V gene, KGHSH is the CDR1 and LQKENI is the CDR2. The source of the sample is a study of T-cell memory formation after mild COVID-19 (dated by TCRdb to the early 2020s). Some background on the complete study: TCR sequence clusters from the two donors were largely donor specific. In a couple of donors, T-cell clones that expanded and contracted after mild COVID-19 were tracked by sequencing TCRalpha and TCRbeta repertoires over time. The cohort comprised two young, previously healthy adult volunteers, one female and one male.

Study-wide conclusions, independent of this receptor: Some responding clones were detected in pre-infection memory, suggesting pre-existing cross-reactive memory T cells joined the SARS-CoV-2 response. SARS-CoV-2 specificity was not confirmed for the second-wave clones peaking on day 37. Contracting CD4+ clones appeared mostly in the CM and EM memory subsets, whereas CD8+ clones were enriched in EMRA. The study included only a couple of mild cases, and larger cohorts that include severe cases with pre-infection samples were judged to be necessary. Balanced CD4/CD8 phenotypes were observed for clones contracting from day 15 to 85, whereas a bias towards CD4+ was observed for a second wave of clones expanding from day 15 to 37.

The sequence derives from an adult woman who had mild COVID-19 (a few samples of this study predate the infection). The sample titles of this study are shuffled in the database, so cell type and time point are left out; the donor was told from shared clones. The V and J genes are TRBV18 and TRBJ2-1; TRBD1 aligns with 8 central bases. Sequenced: PBMCs or a T cell subset sorted from them (not recorded which). In nucleotides, the sequence is TGTGCCAGCTCACTAAGGACAGGGTTTTACAATGAGCAGTTCTTC. This is translated as CASSLRTGFYNEQFF.